This TCR beta chain appears in the sequencing data of a study of response to subunit inactivated influenza vaccine. A note on this clonotype: Its antigen is currently unknown.

Study-wide findings and caveats: Only a handful of new T cells, the authors suggested, are recruited with each seasonal influenza vaccination.

Germline V CDR1 and CDR2: ENHRY, SYGVKD. The ends were cut back, 2 bases at V and 5 bases at J, with 12 bases in the middle. The length of the CDR3 is 14 residues. A single record per CDR3 protein comes from TCRdb applying MiXCR to the RT-PCR reads. Of 650,000 to 800,000 distinct CDR3 sequences in the sample, around 14% were seen once. The V call is TRBV10-3, the J call TRBJ2-5, with D tentatively TRBD2 (6 bases). The source of this sequence is a man aged 45-65 years who received an inactivated influenza vaccine. The source was PBMCs from blood, collected less than 15 days before vaccination. The CDR3 region has the DNA TGTGCCATCAGTGAGGGTTTCGGAGGGGAGACCCAGTACTTC. This codes for CAISEGFGGETQYF.